What follows are 2 T cell receptor beta chains derived from one specimen sequenced in a study of cytomegalovirus exposure and HLA in healthy donors. This PCR relied on a set of 60 Vbeta primers and 13 Jbeta primers. This table comes from immunoSEQ multiplex PCR, and its TCRdb copy is limited to in-frame clones, with some not included. The table lists roughly 190,000 clones, over 75% of them singletons. Sample: PBMCs. The receptors shown here come from a woman in her fifties or sixties in good health and CMV-seropositive.

The J gene is TRBJ1-3, the V gene TRBV7-8; D uncertain. CDR1 is SGHVS, CDR2 FQNEAQ, per germline. Trimming pared 4 bases from V and 0 bases from J, leaving 13 bases between. The CDR3 consists of 16 residues. CDR3 sequence reads: CASSSSDFFSGNTIYF. The CDR3, as DNA: TGTGCCAGCAGCTCCTCGGACTTCTTCTCTGGAAACACCATATATTTT.

This clone was seen more than once but under ten times. The chain joins TRBV5-1 to TRBJ1-1; tentative D call: TRBD1 (6 bases). This CDR3 is 16 amino acids long. Trimming removed 4 bases from V and 4 bases from J, with 20 bases in between. Germline values: CDR1 SGHRS, CDR2 YFSETQ. As DNA, the CDR3 is TGCGCCAGCAGCCTTTGGGGGGGCGGGGGCGGCACTGAAGCTTTCTTT. Amino acid sequence: CASSLWGGGGGTEAFF.